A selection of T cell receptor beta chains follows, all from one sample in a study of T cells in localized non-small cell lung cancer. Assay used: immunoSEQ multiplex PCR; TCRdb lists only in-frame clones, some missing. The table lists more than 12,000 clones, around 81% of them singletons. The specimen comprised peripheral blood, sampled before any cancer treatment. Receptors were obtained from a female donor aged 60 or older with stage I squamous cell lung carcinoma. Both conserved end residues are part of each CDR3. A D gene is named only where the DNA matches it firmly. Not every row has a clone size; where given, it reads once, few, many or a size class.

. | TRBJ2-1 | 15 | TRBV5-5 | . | TGTGCCAGCAGCTTCGGGGCAACGGGCCTTAATGAGCAGTTCTTC | CASSFGATGLNEQFF
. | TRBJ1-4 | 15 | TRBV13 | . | TGTGCCAGCAGCTTAACGGTGGGCGCGGTGCGAAAACTGTTTTTT | CASSLTVGAVRKLFF
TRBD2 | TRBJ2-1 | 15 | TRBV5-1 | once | TGCGCCAGCAGCTTCAGCGGGGTCTCCTACAATGAGCAGTTCTTC | CASSFSGVSYNEQFF
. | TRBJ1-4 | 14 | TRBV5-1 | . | TGCGCCAGCAGCTTGGCCGGCAGTTGGGAAAAACTGTTTTTT | CASSLAGSWEKLFF
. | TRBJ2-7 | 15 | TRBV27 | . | TGTGCCAGCAGTGCTCCGGGACTGGGATCCCACGAGCAGTACTTC | CASSAPGLGSHEQYF
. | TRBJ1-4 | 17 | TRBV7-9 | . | TGTGCCAGCAGCTTAGGGCAGGGTCGGGGAACTAATGAAAAACTGTTTTTT | CASSLGQGRGTNEKLFF
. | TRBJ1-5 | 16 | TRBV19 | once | TGTGCCAGTAGTATAACTTTGGACAGACGGTATCAGCCCCAGCATTTT | CASSITLDRRYQPQHF
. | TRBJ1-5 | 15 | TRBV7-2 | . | TGTGCCAGCAGCTACAGGACAAATTTCCCACAGCCCCAGCATTTT | CASSYRTNFPQPQHF
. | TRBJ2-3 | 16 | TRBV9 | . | TGTGCCAGCAGCGTAGAAGGGGGGGGGCCCCGGGATACGCAGTATTTT | CASSVEGGGPRDTQYF
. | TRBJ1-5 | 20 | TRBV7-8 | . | TGTGCCAGCAGGTTGGGAAGCCTGGCGGCGGAGAGTTATAGCAATCAGCCCCAGCATTTT | CASRLGSLAAESYSNQPQHF
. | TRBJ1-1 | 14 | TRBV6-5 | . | TGTGCCAGCAGTACCCTAGCGGGGAACACTGAAGCTTTCTTT | CASSTLAGNTEAFF
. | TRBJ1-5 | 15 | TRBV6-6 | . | TGTGCCAGCAGTTCGGCGGTGGGGCGAGGGCAGCCCCAGCATTTT | CASSSAVGRGQPQHF
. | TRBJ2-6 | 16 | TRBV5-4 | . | TGTGCCAGCAGCTTGGGAGGGTTCTCTGGGGCCAACGTCCTGACTTTC | CASSLGGFSGANVLTF
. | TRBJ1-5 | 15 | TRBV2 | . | TGTGCCAGCAGTCGGACAGAACTTAGCAATCAGCCCCAGCATTTT | CASSRTELSNQPQHF
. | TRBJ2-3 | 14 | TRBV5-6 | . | TGTGCCAGCAGCTTGCGACGGAGCACAGATACGCAGTATTTT | CASSLRRSTDTQYF
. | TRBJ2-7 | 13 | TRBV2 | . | TGTGCCAGCAGTCAAGACTGGAACTACGAGCAGTACTTC | CASSQDWNYEQYF
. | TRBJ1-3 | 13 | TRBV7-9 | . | TGTGCCAGTGTTCTAGGGGAAGGAAACACCATATATTTT | CASVLGEGNTIYF
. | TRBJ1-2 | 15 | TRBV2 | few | TGTGCCAGCAGTGGGGGGCCGGGACAAATCTATGGCTACACCTTC | CASSGGPGQIYGYTF
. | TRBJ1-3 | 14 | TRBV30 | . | TGTGCCTGGAGTCCCGGACAGACTGGAAACACCATATATTTT | CAWSPGQTGNTIYF
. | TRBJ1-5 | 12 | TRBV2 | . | TGTGCCAGCAGTGCGCAGGACCAGCCCCAGCATTTT | CASSAQDQPQHF
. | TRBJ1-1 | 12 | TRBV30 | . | TGTGCCTGGATTATCGGGAACACTGAAGCTTTCTTT | CAWIIGNTEAFF
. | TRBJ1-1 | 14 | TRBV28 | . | TGTGCCAGCAGGTACGGGACGCTTAAGACTGAAGCTTTCTTT | CASRYGTLKTEAFF
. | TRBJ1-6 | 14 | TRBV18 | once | TGTGCCAGCTCACCAGACAGCCTTAATTCACCCCTCCACTTT | CASSPDSLNSPLHF
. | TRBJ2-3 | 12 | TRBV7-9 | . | TGTGCCAGCAGCTCGGCAGTAGATACGCAGTATTTT | CASSSAVDTQYF
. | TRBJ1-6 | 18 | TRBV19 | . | TGTGCCAGTAGTACCCCTCCCTGGTCAGGGGCATATAATTCACCCCTCCACTTT | CASSTPPWSGAYNSPLHF
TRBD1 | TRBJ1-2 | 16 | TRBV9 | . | TGTGCCAGCAGCTCAACGACAGGGCGCTATAACTATGGCTACACCTTC | CASSSTTGRYNYGYTF
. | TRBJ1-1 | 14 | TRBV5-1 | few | TGCGCCAGCAGCGTCCGGGACGGAGCCACTGAAGCTTTCTTT | CASSVRDGATEAFF
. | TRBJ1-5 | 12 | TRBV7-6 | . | TGTGCCAGCAGCTTACCAAATCAGCCCCAGCATTTT | CASSLPNQPQHF
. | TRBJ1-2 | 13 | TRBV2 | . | TGTGCCAGCTCTACAGGAGAGAACTATGGCTACACCTTC | CASSTGENYGYTF
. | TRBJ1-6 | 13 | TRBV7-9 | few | TGTGCCAGCAGCTTAGGGCAGGGGTCACCCCTCCACTTT | CASSLGQGSPLHF
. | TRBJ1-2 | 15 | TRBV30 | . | TGTGCCTGGAGTGTACGGGCAGGCCAGATCTATGGCTACACCTTC | CAWSVRAGQIYGYTF
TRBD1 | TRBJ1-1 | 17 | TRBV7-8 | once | TGTGCCAGCAGCTCCGGGGTAGGGACAGGGGAGGGCACTGAAGCTTTCTTT | CASSSGVGTGEGTEAFF
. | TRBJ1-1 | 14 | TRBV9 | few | TGTGCCAGCAGCGTAGACATGACGAACACTGAAGCTTTCTTT | CASSVDMTNTEAFF
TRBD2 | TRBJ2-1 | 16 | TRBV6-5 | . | TGTGCCAGCAGTTACCAGCGGGGGGGCGCCCACAATGAGCAGTTCTTC | CASSYQRGGAHNEQFF
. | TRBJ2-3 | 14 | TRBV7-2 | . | TGTGCCAGCAGCCCTGCGAGTTCGTCTGATACGCAGTATTTT | CASSPASSSDTQYF
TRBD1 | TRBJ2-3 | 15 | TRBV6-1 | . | TGTGCCAGCAGTGACAGGACAGGGTGGACAGATACGCAGTATTTT | CASSDRTGWTDTQYF
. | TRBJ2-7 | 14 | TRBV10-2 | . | TGCGCCAGCAAACCGGGACTGGCGTTGGAAGAGCAGTACTTC | CASKPGLALEEQYF
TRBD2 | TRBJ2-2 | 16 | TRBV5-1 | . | TGCGCCAGCAGCTCCCGGGCTAGCGGGGGACCGGGGGAGCTGTTTTTT | CASSSRASGGPGELFF
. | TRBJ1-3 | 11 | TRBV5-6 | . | TGTGCCAGCAGCTGGGGAAACACCATATATTTT | CASSWGNTIYF
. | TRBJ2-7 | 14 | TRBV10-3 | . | TGTGCCATCAGGAAGGGTGCGCTGTCCTACGAGCAGTACTTC | CAIRKGALSYEQYF
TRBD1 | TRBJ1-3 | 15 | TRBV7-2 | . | TGTGCCAGCAGCAGAGACAGGGTCCCGGGAAACACCATATATTTT | CASSRDRVPGNTIYF
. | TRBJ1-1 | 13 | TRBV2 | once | TGTGCCAGCAGCTTAGGGACGGAAACTGAAGCTTTCTTT | CASSLGTETEAFF
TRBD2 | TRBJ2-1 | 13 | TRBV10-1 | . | TGCGCCAGCAGTGGTAGCCGGGAGGATGAGCAGTTCTTC | CASSGSREDEQFF
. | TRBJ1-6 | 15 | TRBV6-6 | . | TGTGCCAGCAAAGGGGAGGGGGGATATAATTCACCCCTCCACTTT | CASKGEGGYNSPLHF
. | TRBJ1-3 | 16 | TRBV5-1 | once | TGCGCCAGCAGCTTTCTTGCCGGGGCTTCTGGAAACACCATATATTTT | CASSFLAGASGNTIYF
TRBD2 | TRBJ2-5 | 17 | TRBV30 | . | TGTGCCTGGAGCCTGGGACTAGCGGGGCCCCGCGGGGAGACCCAGTACTTC | CAWSLGLAGPRGETQYF
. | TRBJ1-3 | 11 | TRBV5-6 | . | TGTGCCAGCAGCTTTGCGGGGAGCTACGGTTTT | CASSFAGSYGF